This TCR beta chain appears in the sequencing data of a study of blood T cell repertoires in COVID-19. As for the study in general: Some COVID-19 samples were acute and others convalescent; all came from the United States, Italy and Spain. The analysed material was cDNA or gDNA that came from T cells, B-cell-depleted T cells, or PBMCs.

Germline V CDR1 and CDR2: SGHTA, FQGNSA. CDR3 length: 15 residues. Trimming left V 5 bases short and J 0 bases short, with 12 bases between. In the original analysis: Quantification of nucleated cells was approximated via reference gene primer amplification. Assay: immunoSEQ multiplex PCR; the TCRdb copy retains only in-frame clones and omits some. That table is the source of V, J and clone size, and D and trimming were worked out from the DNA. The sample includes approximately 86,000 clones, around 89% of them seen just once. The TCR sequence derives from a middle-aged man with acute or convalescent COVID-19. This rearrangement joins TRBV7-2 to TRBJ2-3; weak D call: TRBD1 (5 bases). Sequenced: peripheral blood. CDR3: CASSPGWISTDTQYF. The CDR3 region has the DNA TGTGCCAGCAGCCCAGGGTGGATCAGCACAGATACGCAGTATTTT.